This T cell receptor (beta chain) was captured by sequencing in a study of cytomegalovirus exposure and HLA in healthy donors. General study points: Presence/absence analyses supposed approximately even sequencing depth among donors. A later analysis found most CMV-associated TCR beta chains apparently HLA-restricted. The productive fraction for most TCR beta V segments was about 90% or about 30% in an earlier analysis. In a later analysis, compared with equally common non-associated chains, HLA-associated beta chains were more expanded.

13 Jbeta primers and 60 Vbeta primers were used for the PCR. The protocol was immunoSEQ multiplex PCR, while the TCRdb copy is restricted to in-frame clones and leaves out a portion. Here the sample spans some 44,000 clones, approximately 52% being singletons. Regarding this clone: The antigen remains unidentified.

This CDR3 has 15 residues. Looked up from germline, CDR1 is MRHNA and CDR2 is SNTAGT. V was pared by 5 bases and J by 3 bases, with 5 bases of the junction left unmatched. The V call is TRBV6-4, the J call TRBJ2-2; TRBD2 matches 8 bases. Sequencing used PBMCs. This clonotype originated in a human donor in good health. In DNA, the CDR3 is TGTGCCAGCAGTCGCGGGGGGAAGGACACCGGGGAGCTGTTTTTT. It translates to CASSRGGKDTGELFF.